The 7 T cell receptor beta chains presented below share a single source sample, sequenced in a study of CD8 T cells in Susac syndrome. Random hexamers primed reverse transcription of roughly 0.45 to 1 ug RNA. MiXCR was run by TCRdb on the immunoSEQ multiplex PCR reads, yielding one entry per CDR3 protein. The profile covers 120,000 or so distinct CDR3 sequences, with about 95% appearing a single time and 0.09% to 0.15% taken by the ten largest. The sample consisted of CD4+ T cells from PBMCs. The receptor source for this set is a human donor in good health.

This chain links TRBV4-1 with TRBJ2-2; tentatively, D is TRBD1 (6 bases). The length of the CDR3 is 17 residues. V gave up 1 base and J gave up 2 bases, with 14 bases separating them. Germline V gives CDR1 MGHRA, CDR2 YSYEKL. The CDR3 here is CASSQARGRFNTGELFF. CDR3 DNA sequence: TGCGCCAGCAGCCAAGCCAGGGGACGGTTTAACACCGGGGAGCTGTTTTTT.

The J gene is TRBJ2-2, the V gene TRBV3-1; the D is unclear. Per the germline V gene, CDR1 is LGHDT and CDR2 is YNNKEL (reference sequence). V was clipped by 1 base and J by 1 base, with 7 bases between them. The CDR3 is 15 amino acids. CDR3 in amino acids: CASSQVRGNTGELFF. CDR3 nucleotide sequence: TGTGCCAGCAGCCAAGTCCGAGGGAACACCGGGGAGCTGTTTTTT. Variable domain in full (rest from reference TRBV3-1 and TRBJ2-2): DTAVSQTPKYLVTQMGNDKSIKCEQNLGHDTMYWYKQDSKKFLKIMFSYNNKELIINETVPNRFSPKSPDKAHLNLHINSLELGDSAVYFCASSQVRGNTGELFFGEGSRLTVL.

This chain uses TRBV7-8 with TRBJ2-5; D is unresolved. CDR1 and CDR2 from the germline V gene are SGHVS and FQNEAQ. This CDR3 is 18 amino acids long. V gave up 2 bases and J gave up 5 bases, with 24 bases separating them. This CDR3 reads CASSLWIPQTSHEETQYF. The CDR3 DNA sequence: TGTGCCAGCAGCTTATGGATCCCCCAGACATCCCACGAGGAGACCCAGTACTTC.

This clonotype occurred once. The rearrangement joins TRBV5-1 to TRBJ1-2; 9 nucleotides match TRBD1. The germline CDR1 and CDR2 sequences are SGHRS and YFSETQ. There are 15 residues in the CDR3. The trim removed 2 bases at V and 4 bases at J, leaving 6 bases unmatched. The CDR3 DNA follows: TGCGCCAGCAGCTTAACACCGGGACAGGGCTATGGCTACACCTTC. It yields the protein CASSLTPGQGYGYTF.

The chain employs TRBV4-1 and TRBJ2-5; perhaps TRBD1 as D (6 bases). The CDR3 spans 17 residues. Germline V CDR1 and CDR2: MGHRA, YSYEKL. The V and J ends lost 0 bases and 0 bases respectively, with 14 bases between them. The CDR3: CASSQDPPDRYQETQYF. CDR3 sequence (DNA): TGCGCCAGCAGCCAAGATCCGCCCGACAGGTACCAAGAGACCCAGTACTTC.

The chain has TRBV28 and TRBJ2-6, with 7 bases fitting TRBD1. This CDR3 is built from 17 residues. Germline CDR1 is MDHEN and CDR2 is SYDVKM. With V trimmed by 5 bases and J by 0 bases, 7 bases remained unmatched. Written as DNA, the CDR3 is TGTGCCAGCAGTCTACAGGGGCTGAGCTCTGGGGCCAACGTCCTGACTTTC. It codes for CASSLQGLSSGANVLTF.

This clonotype was detected only once. This rearrangement joins TRBV29-1 to TRBJ1-3; D perhaps matches TRBD1 (6 bases). Germline V lookup: CDR1 SQVTM, CDR2 ANQGSEA. The CDR3 covers 12 residues. The V and J ends lost 7 bases and 6 bases respectively, with 13 bases between them. The DNA for the CDR3 is TGCAGCGCTGGGACATCGTCAAACACCATATATTTT. Its protein is CSAGTSSNTIYF.